This is a list of T cell receptor beta chains from one sample in a study of blood T cell repertoires in COVID-19. Some clones are missing from TCRdb's copy, which holds only in-frame ones; the method was immunoSEQ multiplex PCR. In the table there are some 96,000 clones, about nine tenths of which are singletons. The sample comprised peripheral blood. The receptor source for this set is a man aged 45-65 years with active COVID-19. The CDR3 runs from the conserved cysteine through the conserved F or W. D genes are given only for firm matches. Expanded clones get a size class; other rows say once, few or many, or leave the size out.

D gene: -
J gene: TRBJ2-3
clone size: -
V gene: TRBV6-1
CDR3 protein: CASSELGPRTDTQYF
CDR3 DNA: TGTGCCAGCAGTGAATTGGGCCCCCGGACAGATACGCAGTATTTT

D gene: -
J gene: TRBJ2-5
clone size: once
V gene: TRBV7-2
CDR3 protein: CASSPEPWGRGQTQYF
CDR3 DNA: TGTGCCAGCAGCCCCGAACCGTGGGGCAGGGGTCAGACCCAGTACTTC

D gene: TRBD1
J gene: TRBJ1-5
clone size: -
V gene: TRBV11-2
CDR3 protein: CASSWDRHSNQPQHF
CDR3 DNA: TGTGCCAGCAGTTGGGACAGGCATAGCAATCAGCCCCAGCATTTT

D gene: -
J gene: TRBJ1-2
clone size: -
V gene: TRBV6-1
CDR3 protein: CASSDSTGGYRDGYTF
CDR3 DNA: TGTGCCAGCAGTGATTCCACAGGAGGGTACCGCGATGGCTACACCTTC

D gene: TRBD2
J gene: TRBJ2-2
clone size: -
V gene: TRBV4-1
CDR3 protein: CASRLAGGNTGELFF
CDR3 DNA: TGCGCCAGTCGTCTAGCGGGGGGGAACACCGGGGAGCTGTTTTTT

D gene: -
J gene: TRBJ1-5
clone size: once
V gene: TRBV6-6
CDR3 protein: CASTRGDSGNQPQHF
CDR3 DNA: TGTGCCAGCACCCGGGGGGACTCGGGCAATCAGCCCCAGCATTTT

D gene: -
J gene: TRBJ1-2
clone size: -
V gene: TRBV4-1
CDR3 protein: CASSQLGSYGYTF
CDR3 DNA: TGCGCCAGCAGCCAACTGGGGAGCTATGGCTACACCTTC

D gene: -
J gene: TRBJ1-5
clone size: -
V gene: TRBV19
CDR3 protein: CASSPYNQPQHF
CDR3 DNA: TGTGCCAGTAGTCCCTACAATCAGCCCCAGCATTTT

D gene: -
J gene: TRBJ2-7
clone size: -
V gene: TRBV5-1
CDR3 protein: CASSPVGSMRGQYEQYF
CDR3 DNA: TGCGCCAGCAGCCCGGTTGGAAGTATGCGGGGGCAATACGAGCAGTACTTC

D gene: -
J gene: TRBJ2-7
clone size: -
V gene: TRBV7-9
CDR3 protein: CASSLVLRDEQYF
CDR3 DNA: TGTGCCAGCAGCTTAGTGTTGCGTGACGAGCAGTACTTC

D gene: TRBD2
J gene: TRBJ2-5
clone size: -
V gene: TRBV16
CDR3 protein: CASSQSTGGQETQYF
CDR3 DNA: TGTGCCAGCAGCCAATCCACGGGGGGTCAAGAGACCCAGTACTTC

D gene: -
J gene: TRBJ1-2
clone size: -
V gene: TRBV2
CDR3 protein: CASSKREAHNYGYTF
CDR3 DNA: TGTGCCAGCAGTAAACGCGAGGCCCATAACTATGGCTACACCTTC

D gene: -
J gene: TRBJ2-6
clone size: -
V gene: TRBV2
CDR3 protein: CASSGYRAGANVLTF
CDR3 DNA: TGTGCCAGCAGTGGGTACAGGGCTGGGGCCAACGTCCTGACTTTC

D gene: TRBD1
J gene: TRBJ1-4
clone size: -
V gene: TRBV13
CDR3 protein: CASSLRQGQNEKLFF
CDR3 DNA: TGTGCCAGCAGCCTCCGACAGGGGCAGAATGAAAAACTGTTTTTT

D gene: TRBD2
J gene: TRBJ2-3
clone size: -
V gene: TRBV4-2
CDR3 protein: CASSPGTSGGRGSDTQYF
CDR3 DNA: TGTGCCAGCAGCCCAGGGACTAGCGGGGGGAGAGGGTCAGATACGCAGTATTTT

D gene: -
J gene: TRBJ1-2
clone size: -
V gene: TRBV3-1/TRBV3-2
CDR3 protein: CASSQEVSGGYTF
CDR3 DNA: TGTGCCAGCAGCCAAGAGGTGTCGGGGGGCTACACCTTC

D gene: TRBD1
J gene: TRBJ1-1
clone size: -
V gene: TRBV5-4
CDR3 protein: CASSPKGQGVDTEAFF
CDR3 DNA: TGTGCCAGCAGCCCTAAGGGACAGGGGGTAGACACTGAAGCTTTCTTT

D gene: TRBD2
J gene: TRBJ2-3
clone size: -
V gene: TRBV3-1/TRBV3-2
CDR3 protein: CASSQGAGVVADTQYF
CDR3 DNA: TGTGCCAGCAGCCAAGGTGCGGGGGTGGTTGCAGATACGCAGTATTTT

D gene: TRBD1
J gene: TRBJ1-2
clone size: -
V gene: TRBV7-8
CDR3 protein: CASSHDRDYGYTF
CDR3 DNA: TGTGCCAGCAGTCATGACAGGGACTATGGCTACACCTTC

D gene: TRBD1
J gene: TRBJ1-2
clone size: -
V gene: TRBV5-4
CDR3 protein: CASSYQGQGYGYTF
CDR3 DNA: TGTGCCAGCAGCTACCAAGGACAGGGCTATGGCTACACCTTC

D gene: -
J gene: TRBJ1-1
clone size: -
V gene: TRBV7-9
CDR3 protein: CASSFAEHTEAFF
CDR3 DNA: TGTGCCAGCAGCTTTGCAGAACACACTGAAGCTTTCTTT

D gene: TRBD2
J gene: TRBJ2-1
clone size: -
V gene: TRBV6-5
CDR3 protein: CASSYVAGGLYNEQFF
CDR3 DNA: TGTGCCAGCAGTTACGTGGCGGGGGGCCTATACAATGAGCAGTTCTTC

D gene: -
J gene: TRBJ2-5
clone size: -
V gene: TRBV19
CDR3 protein: CASSTQGQETQYF
CDR3 DNA: TGTGCCAGTAGTACCCAGGGGCAAGAGACCCAGTACTTC

D gene: -
J gene: TRBJ1-6
clone size: -
V gene: TRBV6-1
CDR3 protein: CASSEGTRNSPLHF
CDR3 DNA: TGTGCCAGCAGTGAAGGGACACGGAATTCACCCCTCCACTTT

D gene: TRBD1
J gene: TRBJ2-1
clone size: few
V gene: TRBV25-1
CDR3 protein: CASGPDREQFF
CDR3 DNA: TGTGCCAGCGGCCCGGACAGGGAGCAGTTCTTC

D gene: -
J gene: TRBJ1-1
clone size: -
V gene: TRBV5-5
CDR3 protein: CASRKTGMNTEAFF
CDR3 DNA: TGTGCCAGCAGGAAAACAGGCATGAACACTGAAGCTTTCTTT

D gene: -
J gene: TRBJ1-2
clone size: -
V gene: TRBV5-4
CDR3 protein: CASSLAGQNYGYTF
CDR3 DNA: TGTGCCAGCAGCTTGGCTGGACAGAACTATGGCTACACCTTC

D gene: TRBD1
J gene: TRBJ2-5
clone size: -
V gene: TRBV10-1
CDR3 protein: CASSQQGHETQYF
CDR3 DNA: TGCGCCAGCAGTCAACAGGGGCACGAGACCCAGTACTTC